These 30 T cell receptor beta chains were sequenced from one sample in a study of T cells after yellow fever vaccination. TCRdb used MiXCR to reprocess the 5' RACE reads, holding one entry per CDR3 protein. This table holds around 350,000 distinct CDR3 sequences, around 10% found once. Source: PBMCs, taken on the day of the first yellow fever vaccination. These receptors were taken from a young man who received the YFV17D yellow fever vaccine.

This clonotype was counted a few times. V gene TRBV5-1 combines with J gene TRBJ1-2; TRBD1 matches at 7 bases. Germline V gives CDR1 SGHRS, CDR2 YFSETQ. This CDR3 region has 14 residues. The junction had 7 bases not matched to a gene; V was cut back by 4 bases and J by 4 bases. CDR3 amino acids: CASSHGEGAYGYTF. The DNA for the CDR3 is TGCGCCAGCAGCCATGGAGAGGGGGCCTATGGCTACACCTTC.

The table lists this clonotype with a few counts. This chain connects TRBV2 to TRBJ2-7, with 7 positions matching TRBD2. CDR1 is SNHLY and CDR2 is FYNNEI in the germline V gene. This CDR3 spans 21 amino acids. Trimming took 4 bases from V and 0 from J; bases not matched to a gene: 24. CDR3 loop: CASSGIFPAGISSPSSYEQYF. The CDR3 coding sequence is TGTGCCAGCAGTGGAATTTTTCCAGCGGGGATTTCATCACCGAGCTCCTACGAGCAGTACTTC. Using reference TRBV2 and TRBJ2-7 for the parts outside the CDR3, the full variable domain is EPEVTQTPSHQVTQMGQEVILRCVPISNHLYFYWYRQILGQKVEFLVSFYNNEISEKSEIFDDQFSVERPDGSNFTLKIRSTKLEDSAMYFCASSGIFPAGISSPSSYEQYFGPGTRLTVT.

This clonotype has a handful of counts. This rearrangement joins TRBV6-1 to TRBJ2-3; 10 nucleotides line up with TRBD1. In germline, CDR1 is MNHNS, CDR2 SASEGT. After removal of 4 bases from V and 6 bases from J, the junction contained 4 bases not matched to a gene. This CDR3 region has 14 residues. The CDR3 nucleotides read TGTGCCAGCAGTGGGACAGGGGGGGTCGATACGCAGTATTTT. Protein: CASSGTGGVDTQYF.

This clonotype has ten or more counts. CDR3 in amino acids: CASSLSVRTRTLQTGELFF. CDR3 in DNA: TGTGCCAGCAGCTTATCGGTTCGGACTCGAACTCTTCAGACCGGGGAGCTGTTTTTT. This chain uses TRBV11-1 with TRBJ2-2; D might be TRBD2 (5 bases). Trimming cost V 2 bases and J 5 bases, with 24 bases left between them. Germline CDR1 reads SGHAT; CDR2 reads FQDESV (reference sequence). This CDR3 spans 19 amino acids.

There are many counts of this clonotype. The chain has TRBV4-3 and TRBJ2-1, with 7 bases lining up with TRBD2. CDR1 and CDR2 from the germline V gene are LGHNA and YSLEER. After removal of 1 base from V and 5 bases from J, the junction contained 8 bases not matched to a gene. CDR3 length: 16 residues. CDR3 residues: CASSQGGAAGDNEQFF. The CDR3 region has the DNA TGCGCCAGCAGCCAAGGTGGGGCGGCGGGGGACAATGAGCAGTTCTTC.

This clonotype was seen a few times. The V call is TRBV15, the J call TRBJ1-5; a weak D match, TRBD1 (5 bases). CDR1 is LNHNV and CDR2 is YYDKDF in the germline V gene (reference sequence). V gave up 0 bases and J gave up 3 bases, with 18 bases separating them. The CDR3 sequence is 18 residues long. The CDR3 DNA follows: TGTGCCACCAGCAGAGAATGGATGGAGGGGATCACCAATCAGCCCCAGCATTTT. Its protein is CATSREWMEGITNQPQHF.

In its sample, this clonotype was seen a few times. V is TRBV6-5 and J is TRBJ1-2; D perhaps matches TRBD1 (6 bases). The ends were cut back, 7 bases at V and 7 bases at J, with 10 bases in the middle. CDR3 size: 11 residues. In germline, CDR1 is MNHEY, CDR2 SVGAGI. The CDR3 here is CASTDRTGYTF. Written as DNA, the CDR3 is TGTGCCAGCACGGACAGAACTGGCTACACCTTC.

J is TRBJ2-1 and V is TRBV18; D not resolved. Germline V gives CDR1 KGHSH, CDR2 LQKENI. V was pared by 6 bases and J by 4 bases, with 13 bases between. The CDR3 loop spans 14 amino acids. The CDR3 nucleotides read TGTGCCAGCTCGCCCTCCGACGGGTACAATGAGCAGTTCTTC. Translating it yields CASSPSDGYNEQFF. The complete variable domain, with remaining parts taken from reference TRBV18 and TRBJ2-1, reads NAGVMQNPRHLVRRRGQEARLRCSPMKGHSHVYWYRQLPEEGLKFMVYLQKENIIDESGMPKERFSAEFPKEGPSILRIQQVVRGDSAAYFCASSPSDGYNEQFFGPGTRLTVL.

This clonotype has more than one count but fewer than ten. J is TRBJ2-3 and V is TRBV11-2; 12 bases agree with TRBD2. The germline V gene encodes CDR1 SGHAT and CDR2 FQNNGV. The junction had 8 bases not matched to a gene; V was cut back by 2 bases and J by 2 bases. This CDR3 comprises 18 residues. The CDR3 region has the DNA TGTGCCAGCAGCTTATTGGCTAGCGGGGGGGTTTCCACAGATACGCAGTATTTT. Encoded protein: CASSLLASGGVSTDTQYF.

This clonotype was found a few times. The chain has TRBV7-8 and TRBJ2-7; no clear D. The length of the CDR3 is 13 residues. Trimming took 5 bases from V and 2 from J, leaving 10 bases between them. The germline gives CDR1 SGHVS, CDR2 FQNEAQ. The CDR3 is CASSAGPTYEQYV. CDR3 DNA: TGTGCCAGCAGCGCAGGACCGACCTACGAGCAGTACGTC.

The CDR3 nucleotides are TGCGCCAGCAGCCACTCTCGGCTAGCGGGGGGCTACGAGCAGTACTTC. Its translation: CASSHSRLAGGYEQYF. The V and J genes are TRBV4-3 and TRBJ2-7, with 11 bases that match TRBD2. The V gene's germline CDR1 is LGHNA and CDR2 YSLEER. The CDR3 has 16 amino acids. With 3 bases clipped from V and 3 bases from J, the junction kept 7 bases outside the gene matches.

V and J are TRBV5-1 and TRBJ2-7; 10 nucleotides agree with TRBD1. The ends lost 4 bases at V and 7 bases at J; junction bases unmatched: 11. This CDR3 has 15 residues. CDR1 SGHRS and CDR2 YFSETQ come from the germline V gene. CDR3 coding DNA: TGCGCCAGCAGCCCGCCGGGACAGGGGCTAGAAGAGCAGTACTTC. Translating it yields CASSPPGQGLEEQYF.

This clonotype was found a few times. The gene calls are TRBV11-2 and TRBJ2-1; TRBD2 aligns across 7 bases. Germline lookup yields CDR1 SGHAT and CDR2 FQNNGV. V was pared by 2 bases and J by 9 bases, with 7 bases of the junction left unmatched. CDR3 length equals 14 residues. CDR3 in amino acids: CASSLSGGVGEQFF. CDR3 DNA: TGTGCCAGCAGCTTAAGTGGGGGGGTCGGTGAGCAGTTCTTC.

The chain links TRBV9 to TRBJ2-2; 9 positions agree with TRBD1. Germline V gene sequence: CDR1 SGDLS, CDR2 YYNGEE. The CDR3 spans 14 residues. With V trimmed by 0 bases and J by 7 bases, 1 base remained unmatched. CDR3 sequence (DNA): TGTGCCAGCAGCGTAGGACAGGGGGACGGGGAGCTGTTTTTT. This translates into CASSVGQGDGELFF.

In this sample, this clonotype turned up a few times. This sequence joins TRBV30 and TRBJ1-6; D unclear. V was clipped by 3 bases and J by 10 bases, with 16 bases between them. This CDR3 region has 14 residues. The germline V gene encodes CDR1 GTSNPN and CDR2 SVGIG (reference sequence). The CDR3 nucleotides are TGTGCCTGGAGCTCGGCCAGCCTTGGGTCACCCCTCCACTTT. It specifies CAWSSASLGSPLHF.

A few counts support this clonotype. The V call is TRBV4-1, the J call TRBJ2-3, with D perhaps TRBD2 (7 bases). The CDR3 sequence is 17 residues long. Germline CDR1 reads MGHRA; CDR2 reads YSYEKL. Trimming removed 2 bases from V and 2 bases from J, with 17 bases in between. DNA of the CDR3: TGCGCCAGCAGCCAATCCCCAAGGGGGGGGAACACAGATACGCAGTATTTT. Protein product: CASSQSPRGGNTDTQYF.

This clonotype was detected only a few times. The rearrangement uses TRBV19 and TRBJ2-7, with 10 bases aligning to TRBD1. This CDR3 region has 13 residues. Germline CDR1 LNHDA, CDR2 SQIVND (reference sequence). The junction had 6 bases not matched to a gene; V was cut back by 7 bases and J by 6 bases. The CDR3 bases are TGTGCCAGTAACCCGGGACAGGGGACCGAGCAGTACTTC. It translates to CASNPGQGTEQYF.

J is TRBJ1-5 and V is TRBV7-9; 9 nucleotides align to TRBD1. The CDR3 contains 15 residues. Germline V gene lookup returns CDR1 SEHNR and CDR2 FQNEAQ (reference sequence). V lost 5 bases and J lost 2; bases outside the gene matches: 4. CDR3 DNA: TGTGCCAGCAGCACAGGGGGCAGCGGCAATCAGCCCCAGCATTTT. This encodes CASSTGGSGNQPQHF.

This clonotype was seen ten or more times. V is TRBV5-6 and J is TRBJ2-3; 7 bases are a match to TRBD1. The germline CDR1 and CDR2 sequences are SGHDT and YYEEEE. Losses at the gene ends were 2 bases for V and 5 bases for J; bases not matched to a gene: 5. There are 14 residues in the CDR3. CDR3: CASSFPGGVDTQYF. In DNA, the CDR3 is TGTGCCAGCAGCTTCCCAGGGGGAGTAGATACGCAGTATTTT.

V gene TRBV5-1 combines with J gene TRBJ1-1; 11 nucleotides align to TRBD1. J lost 6 bases, V lost 0 bases, and 7 bases had no gene match. This CDR3 is built from 16 residues. The germline CDR1 and CDR2 sequences are SGHRS and YFSETQ. The CDR3, as DNA: TGCGCCAGCAGCTTGGCCTTGGACAGGGGGCTCCCTGAAGCTTTCTTT. Translation gives CASSLALDRGLPEAFF.

The CDR3 DNA sequence: TGTGCCAGCAGTTACGTCGTAGGCACCGGGGAGCTGTTTTTT. Protein product: CASSYVVGTGELFF. J is TRBJ2-2 and V is TRBV6-2 or TRBV6-3; D unresolved. Germline V lookup: CDR1 MNHEY, CDR2 SVGEGT. CDR3 length: 14 residues. V was clipped by 2 bases and J by 4 bases, with 8 bases between them.

There are a few counts of this clonotype. The chain joins TRBV9 to TRBJ1-1, with D perhaps TRBD1 (6 bases). V lost 7 bases and J 4 bases, leaving 17 bases between the germline ends. CDR1 SGDLS and CDR2 YYNGEE come from the germline V gene. CDR3 length: 14 amino acids. In DNA, the CDR3 is TGTGCCAGCCAAGACCCGGGGGCCGGCACTGAAGCTTTCTTT. Protein: CASQDPGAGTEAFF. Filled out from reference TRBV9 and TRBJ1-1, the complete variable domain reads DSGVTQTPKHLITATGQRVTLRCSPRSGDLSVYWYQQSLDQGLQFLIQYYNGEERAKGNILERFSAQQFPDLHSELNLSSLELGDSALYFCASQDPGAGTEAFFGQGTRLTVV.

This chain links TRBV20-1 with TRBJ1-6; the D is unclear. This CDR3 has 12 residues. CDR1 and CDR2 (germline): DFQATT, SNEGSKA (reference sequence). Trimming took 3 bases from V and 5 from J, leaving 5 bases between them. CDR3 sequence: CSASPDNSPLHF. CDR3 bases: TGCAGTGCTAGTCCAGATAATTCACCCCTCCACTTT.

This clonotype has just a few counts. The chain recombines TRBV10-3 with TRBJ2-7, with 8 bases matching TRBD2. Trimming removed 8 bases from V and 0 bases from J; junction bases left unmatched: 3. The CDR3 consists of 13 residues. Germline V CDR1 and CDR2: ENHRY, SYGVKD. The CDR3 reads CAIGGTSSYEQYV. The CDR3 coding sequence is TGTGCCATCGGCGGGACTAGCTCCTACGAGCAGTACGTC.

The genes are TRBV6-2 or TRBV6-3 and TRBJ2-6, with a possible D match to TRBD1 (6 bases). This CDR3 spans 16 amino acids. V was cut by 6 bases and J by 0 bases, with 12 bases left in between. Per germline, CDR1 MNHEY and CDR2 SVGEGT. The CDR3 reads CASSLRTDSGANVLTF. CDR3 coding DNA: TGTGCCAGCAGCCTACGGACAGACTCTGGGGCCAACGTCCTGACTTTC.

This clonotype was recorded a few times. V usage is TRBV19 and J usage is TRBJ2-4; TRBD1 aligns across 7 bases. The CDR3 runs 14 residues. With 6 bases clipped from V and 7 bases from J, the junction kept 9 bases outside the gene matches. The germline gives CDR1 LNHDA, CDR2 SQIVND (reference sequence). CDR3 amino acids: CASSPTGQGNIQYF. For the CDR3, the DNA is TGTGCCAGTAGCCCGACAGGGCAGGGCAACATTCAGTACTTC. The whole variable domain, filled in from reference TRBV19 and TRBJ2-4, reads DGGITQSPKYLFRKEGQNVTLSCEQNLNHDAMYWYRQDPGQGLRLIYYSQIVNDFQKGDIAEGYSVSREKKESFPLTVTSAQKNPTAFYLCASSPTGQGNIQYFGAGTRLSVL.

This clonotype was seen a handful of times. This CDR3 reads CAISDSEGTDTQYF. As DNA, the CDR3 is TGTGCCATCAGTGATTCGGAGGGAACAGATACGCAGTATTTT. The chain combines TRBV10-3 with TRBJ2-3, with a possible D match to TRBD2 (6 bases). The CDR3 has 14 amino acids. Germline V gene sequence: CDR1 ENHRY, CDR2 SYGVKD. Deletions cut 3 bases from V and 3 bases from J, with 10 bases between.

The chain has TRBV29-1 and TRBJ1-1, with no clear D. The CDR3 spans 10 residues. Germline assignment: CDR1 SQVTM and CDR2 ANQGSEA. V lost 4 bases and J 4 bases, leaving 4 bases between the germline ends. In DNA, the CDR3 is TGCAGCGTTGCGGTCACTGAAGCTTTCTTT. Protein product: CSVAVTEAFF.

This clonotype came up many times. The rearrangement links TRBV18 to TRBJ2-1; no definite D call. V lost 0 bases and J 3 bases, leaving 6 bases between the germline ends. The germline V gene encodes CDR1 KGHSH and CDR2 LQKENI. The CDR3 spans 14 residues. DNA for the CDR3: TGTGCCAGCTCACCACCTAGCAGCTACAATGAGCAGTTCTTC. Translating gives CASSPPSSYNEQFF.

The table lists this clonotype with a few counts. The rearrangement joins TRBV29-1 to TRBJ1-1; a possible D gene is TRBD1 (6 bases). V was clipped by 2 bases and J by 1 base, with 11 bases between them. The CDR3 totals 14 residues. Germline V gene sequence: CDR1 SQVTM, CDR2 ANQGSEA. Here the CDR3 reads CSVERRTANTEAFF. The CDR3 nucleotides read TGCAGCGTTGAAAGGCGGACAGCGAACACTGAAGCTTTCTTT.